This T cell receptor (beta chain) was identified in a study of shared clonotypes between healthy human individuals. Overall study findings and caveats: An expected dependence of interdonor clonotype sharing on sequencing depth was noted.

This CDR3 comprises 14 residues. The V gene's germline CDR1 is SQVTM and CDR2 ANQGSEA. V lost 4 bases and J lost 2, with 14 bases in between. This clone was counted a few times. Its antigen is unidentified. Deep-level assay runs were performed. Each subset's genomic DNA was split evenly across several immunoSEQ plates. Authors' processing steps: Filtering of immunoSEQ junctional sequences could not match full-length read filtering. Sequencing used immunoSEQ multiplex PCR; TCRdb keeps in-frame clones, though not all of them. V and J calls and clone size are as listed in that table; D and trimming were resolved from the DNA. This repertoire shows some 470,000 clones, over 60% found once; its top ten account for under 15%.

The TCR sequence derives from a woman aged 35 to 49 in good health. Some clones in this sample may be carry-over from other donors' samples. The genes are TRBV29-1 and TRBJ1-2; D gene uncertain. The sequenced sample was PBMCs. In DNA, the CDR3 is TGCAGCGTTGCCCTCGGATCCGAGAACTATGGCTACACCTTC. This encodes CSVALGSENYGYTF. The entire variable domain, with the rest obtained from reference TRBV29-1 and TRBJ1-2, is as follows: SAVISQKPSRDICQRGTSLTIQCQVDSQVTMMFWYRQQPGQSLTLIATANQGSEATYESGFVIDKFPISRPNLTFSTLTVSNMSPEDSSIYLCSVALGSENYGYTFGSGTRLTVV.